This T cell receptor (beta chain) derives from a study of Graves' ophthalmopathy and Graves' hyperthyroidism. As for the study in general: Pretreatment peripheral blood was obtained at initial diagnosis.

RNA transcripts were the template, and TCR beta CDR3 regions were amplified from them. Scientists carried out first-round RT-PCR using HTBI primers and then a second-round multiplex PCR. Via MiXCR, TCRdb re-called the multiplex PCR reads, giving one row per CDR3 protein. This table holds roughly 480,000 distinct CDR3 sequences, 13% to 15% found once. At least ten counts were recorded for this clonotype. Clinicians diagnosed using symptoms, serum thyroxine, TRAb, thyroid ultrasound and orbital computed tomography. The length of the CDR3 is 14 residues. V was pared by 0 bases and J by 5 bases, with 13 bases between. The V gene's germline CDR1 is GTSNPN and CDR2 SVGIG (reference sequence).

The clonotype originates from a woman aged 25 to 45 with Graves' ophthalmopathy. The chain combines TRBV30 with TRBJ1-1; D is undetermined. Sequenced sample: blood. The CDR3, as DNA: TGTGCCTGGAGTGTACTTGGGGTCGGGACTGAAGCTTTCTTT. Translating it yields CAWSVLGVGTEAFF. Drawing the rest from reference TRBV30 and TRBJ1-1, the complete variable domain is SQTIHQWPATLVQPVGSPLSLECTVEGTSNPNLYWYRQAAGRGLQLLFYSVGIGQISSEVPQNLSASRPQDRQFILSSKKLLLSDSGFYLCAWSVLGVGTEAFFGQGTRLTVV.